The clone carrying this T cell receptor (beta chain) has just one count. This sample was taken from a study of blood T cell repertoires in COVID-19. Background on the study: Acute and convalescent COVID-19 specimens originated in the United States, Italy and Spain. PBMCs, B-cell-depleted T cells, or T cells provided the cDNA or gDNA that made up the material.

Per the original methods: Using reference gene primer amplification, nucleated cell counts were estimated. This table comes from immunoSEQ multiplex PCR, and its TCRdb copy is limited to in-frame clones, with some not included. The DNA gave D and trimming, while V, J and clone size come from that table. The sample yields under 110,000 clones, 91% seen once. The J segment lost 5 bases and the V segment lost 0 bases, leaving 6 bases of the junction unmatched. This CDR3 has 16 residues. Per germline, CDR1 SGHNT and CDR2 YYREEE (reference sequence). V usage is TRBV5-4 and J usage is TRBJ1-4; 8 bases match TRBD1. This clonotype was sampled from a man aged 50 to 59 with acute or convalescent COVID-19. Sequencing input: peripheral blood. The CDR3 sequence is CASSLGPTGVNEKLFF. The CDR3 DNA sequence: TGTGCCAGCAGCTTGGGCCCGACAGGGGTAAATGAAAAACTGTTTTTT.